A selection of T cell receptor beta chains follows, all from one sample in a study of identical twins. TCRdb re-derived calls from the 5' RACE reads in MiXCR, one entry per CDR3 protein. Here the sample spans roughly 750,000 distinct CDR3 sequences, around 20% being singletons. These data were also reused for a study on T cells expressing NK-cell markers.

Sample: PBMCs. The source is a woman aged 18-29 years in good health. The CDR3 runs from the conserved cysteine through the conserved F or W. Each record gives: J gene, V gene, D gene, CDR3 protein. The D gene is left open where the match is weak.

J gene: TRBJ2-7
V gene: TRBV13
D gene: .
CDR3 protein: CASRPRDGSYEQYF

J gene: TRBJ1-4
V gene: TRBV6-5
D gene: .
CDR3 protein: CASSYSSSQGEKLFF

J gene: TRBJ2-7
V gene: TRBV5-1
D gene: .
CDR3 protein: CASSLSESEQYF

J gene: TRBJ2-7
V gene: TRBV5-1
D gene: TRBD1
CDR3 protein: CASSLARDRDTYEQYF

J gene: TRBJ2-3
V gene: TRBV6-1
D gene: TRBD2
CDR3 protein: CASSRRLANGLGTDTQYF

J gene: TRBJ1-4
V gene: TRBV7-9
D gene: TRBD1
CDR3 protein: CASSLLTRDSSNEKLFF

J gene: TRBJ2-1
V gene: TRBV5-6
D gene: .
CDR3 protein: CASSRWEVGFF

J gene: TRBJ1-1
V gene: TRBV29-1
D gene: .
CDR3 protein: CSVEIGSTEAFF

J gene: TRBJ2-1
V gene: TRBV6-4
D gene: .
CDR3 protein: CASSDWWGDEQFF

J gene: TRBJ2-5
V gene: TRBV25-1
D gene: TRBD1
CDR3 protein: CASSETGYQETQYF

J gene: TRBJ2-7
V gene: TRBV7-6
D gene: TRBD2
CDR3 protein: CASSLFASGPTELLLGGDEQYF

J gene: TRBJ2-3
V gene: TRBV5-1
D gene: .
CDR3 protein: CASSLAEADTQYF

J gene: TRBJ2-7
V gene: TRBV20-1
D gene: .
CDR3 protein: CSARGINNEQYF

J gene: TRBJ1-2
V gene: TRBV6-1
D gene: .
CDR3 protein: CASSEQGRQNYGYTF

J gene: TRBJ1-2
V gene: TRBV7-9
D gene: .
CDR3 protein: CASSLEAERYGYTF

J gene: TRBJ1-5
V gene: TRBV6-2/TRBV6-3
D gene: .
CDR3 protein: CASSYRVRLQPQHF

J gene: TRBJ2-1
V gene: TRBV27
D gene: TRBD2
CDR3 protein: CASSLEIAGGRRSYNEQFF

J gene: TRBJ1-4
V gene: TRBV7-2
D gene: .
CDR3 protein: CASSLVAGREKLFF

J gene: TRBJ2-3
V gene: TRBV15
D gene: TRBD2
CDR3 protein: CATSRDLPAGATLSTDTQYF

J gene: TRBJ2-5
V gene: TRBV6-1
D gene: .
CDR3 protein: CASSESPPLGTQYF

J gene: TRBJ2-3
V gene: TRBV27
D gene: .
CDR3 protein: CASSFLPRLTDTQYF

J gene: TRBJ2-3
V gene: TRBV7-8
D gene: TRBD2
CDR3 protein: CASSVAGPLDTQYF

J gene: TRBJ1-2
V gene: TRBV6-1
D gene: TRBD1
CDR3 protein: CASTLTGGYGYTF

J gene: TRBJ1-1
V gene: TRBV5-1
D gene: .
CDR3 protein: CASRVEARTEAFF

J gene: TRBJ2-2
V gene: TRBV19
D gene: .
CDR3 protein: CASSLWAGDTGELFF

J gene: TRBJ2-1
V gene: TRBV6-1
D gene: TRBD2
CDR3 protein: CASRNTGLAANEQFF

J gene: TRBJ2-3
V gene: TRBV7-6
D gene: TRBD1
CDR3 protein: CASSLYTQGAADTQYF

J gene: TRBJ2-1
V gene: TRBV20-1
D gene: TRBD2
CDR3 protein: CSARWSGGADEQFF

J gene: TRBJ1-5
V gene: TRBV15
D gene: .
CDR3 protein: CATSRVRNSNQPQHF

J gene: TRBJ2-1
V gene: TRBV20-1
D gene: .
CDR3 protein: CSARVLINEQFF

J gene: TRBJ2-1
V gene: TRBV9
D gene: .
CDR3 protein: CASSTAGTKGPDEQFF

J gene: TRBJ2-1
V gene: TRBV5-1
D gene: TRBD2
CDR3 protein: CASSLSGRGTYNEQFF

J gene: TRBJ2-3
V gene: TRBV6-1
D gene: TRBD2
CDR3 protein: CASQRLAGPGDTQYF

J gene: TRBJ2-1
V gene: TRBV24-1
D gene: TRBD2
CDR3 protein: CATVLAGVSYNEQFF

J gene: TRBJ2-6
V gene: TRBV15
D gene: .
CDR3 protein: CATSGKVSSGANVLTF

J gene: TRBJ2-1
V gene: TRBV6-2/TRBV6-3
D gene: .
CDR3 protein: CASQVRGALIHGGYNEQFF

J gene: TRBJ1-1
V gene: TRBV20-1
D gene: TRBD1
CDR3 protein: CSARGTDRGDTEAFF

J gene: TRBJ1-1
V gene: TRBV10-1
D gene: .
CDR3 protein: CASSVGGATEAFF

J gene: TRBJ2-1
V gene: TRBV20-1
D gene: .
CDR3 protein: CSAKVVGGSYNEQFF

J gene: TRBJ2-3
V gene: TRBV12-3/TRBV12-4
D gene: .
CDR3 protein: CASSLGRGRADTQYF

J gene: TRBJ2-1
V gene: TRBV13
D gene: .
CDR3 protein: CASRIVGSEQFF

J gene: TRBJ1-2
V gene: TRBV5-1
D gene: .
CDR3 protein: CASSFSGAGGYGYTF

J gene: TRBJ2-1
V gene: TRBV7-2
D gene: .
CDR3 protein: CASSHPGPNNEQFF